This T cell receptor (beta chain) was documented in a study of shared clonotypes between healthy human individuals. Sequenced by immunoSEQ multiplex PCR; TCRdb stores in-frame clones only, minus some. The table lists about 2,500,000 clones, about 92% of them singletons. The CDR3 contains 12 residues. Germline V CDR1 and CDR2: ENHRY, SYGVKD. Trimming stripped 4 bases from V and 2 bases from J, with 2 bases between. V is TRBV10-3 and J is TRBJ1-4; D call uncertain. The receptor comes from a man younger than 35 in good health. Source material: naive CD4+ T cells sorted from blood. Indicated subset: CD45RA+ positively selected. CDR3 in amino acids: CAISGTNEKLFF. The CDR3 nucleotides read TGTGCCATCAGTGGGACTAATGAAAAACTGTTTTTT.